The T cell receptor (beta chain) described here comes from a study of resident and recirculating memory T cells in vitiligo. Study information: Shave-biopsy epidermis from lesional and nonlesional skin was sequenced alongside PBMCs. Genomic DNA was extracted from whole homogenized samples, with no cell sorting. Study-wide results and caveats: TCR sequences were not conserved across biopsy sites or patients.

Stable patients also lacked confetti depigmentation, a sign of active vitiligo. This CDR3 has 16 amino acids. Looked up from germline, CDR1 is KGHSH and CDR2 is LQKENI. V dropped 2 bases and J dropped 2; count of bases not matched to a gene: 3. On this clone itself: Its antigen remains unknown.

Assay: immunoSEQ multiplex PCR; the TCRdb copy retains only in-frame clones and omits some. The profile shows approximately 69,000 clones, 90% to 95% of them singletons. V is TRBV18 and J is TRBJ2-5, with 12 bases lining up with TRBD2. The sample was blood. This clonotype was obtained from a male donor with vitiligo. CDR3 DNA: TGTGCCAGCTCACCAACTAGCGGGGGGCCGCAAGAGACCCAGTACTTC. It encodes CASSPTSGGPQETQYF. Full variable domain (rest looked up from reference TRBV18 and TRBJ2-5): NAGVMQNPRHLVRRRGQEARLRCSPMKGHSHVYWYRQLPEEGLKFMVYLQKENIIDESGMPKERFSAEFPKEGPSILRIQQVVRGDSAAYFCASSPTSGGPQETQYFGPGTRLLVL.